The 23 T cell receptor beta chains presented below share a single source sample, sequenced in a study of CD8 T cells in ankylosing spondylitis (dated by TCRdb to the late 2010s). Library preparation used 5' RACE. The data were produced on an Illumina HiSeq 2500. The public sequencing data were trimmed at Q25 with fastp and processed into clonotypes with MiXCR by TCRdb, which kept only in-frame beta chains. Each CDR3 protein appears once, grouped with its most common genes and DNA. In all, the sample holds hundreds of thousands of distinct CDR3 sequences, and under 8.5% of those were seen once. The ten largest make up approximately 4.8% of the sample. Sequenced sample: blood, either unsorted or a sorted T cell fraction (not recorded which). The receptors stem from a female donor with ankylosing spondylitis or in good health (not recorded which).

The CDR3 DNA sequence: TGTGCCAGCAGCTTGGATGGACAGGGCGGGTATGGCTACACCTTC. This codes for CASSLDGQGGYGYTF. The chain recombines TRBV5-5 with TRBJ1-2; 8 bases match TRBD1. Germline trimming cut 0 bases from V and 5 bases from J; bases unmatched to any gene: 6. Germline V gene lookup returns CDR1 SGHKS and CDR2 YYEKEE (reference sequence). This CDR3 spans 15 amino acids.

There are a few counts of this clonotype. The rearrangement uses TRBV7-9 and TRBJ2-3, with D possibly being TRBD1 or TRBD2 (5 bases each). V was shortened by 4 bases and J by 2 bases, with 16 bases between the two germline ends. Germline V CDR1 and CDR2: SEHNR, FQNEAQ (reference sequence). The CDR3 has 16 residues. CDR3: CASSSPRDLITDTQYF. The CDR3 DNA reads as TGTGCCAGCAGCTCTCCCCGGGACCTAATCACAGATACGCAGTATTTT.

This clonotype was found many times. The chain combines TRBV9 with TRBJ2-3; D possibly corresponds to TRBD2 (6 bases). CDR3 length: 16 residues. Germline V gene data show CDR1 as SGDLS and CDR2 as YYNGEE. Trimming took 4 bases from V and 3 from J, leaving 18 bases between them. CDR3 nucleotides: TGTGCCAGCAGCAACCGACGGGAGTATCGGACAGATACGCAGTATTTT. It encodes CASSNRREYRTDTQYF. The full variable domain, in which reference TRBV9 and TRBJ2-3 provide the parts outside the CDR3, is DSGVTQTPKHLITATGQRVTLRCSPRSGDLSVYWYQQSLDQGLQFLIQYYNGEERAKGNILERFSAQQFPDLHSELNLSSLELGDSALYFCASSNRREYRTDTQYFGPGTRLTVL.

This clonotype was seen ten or more times. The chain combines TRBV20-1 with TRBJ1-5, with D possibly matching TRBD1 (5 bases). The germline gives CDR1 DFQATT, CDR2 SNEGSKA (reference sequence). V was trimmed by 2 bases and J by 4 bases, leaving 18 bases between them. The CDR3 extends over 16 amino acids. CDR3 loop: CSARRATARQNQPQHF. The CDR3 DNA reads TGCAGTGCTAGAAGGGCGACAGCGCGCCAAAATCAGCCCCAGCATTTT.

The sample holds many counts of this clonotype. Written as DNA, the CDR3 is TGTGCCAGCAGCGCCCGGGCGCACTCTGGAAACACCATATATTTT. As protein: CASSARAHSGNTIYF. The chain employs TRBV9 and TRBJ1-3, with D uncertain. The V end lost 3 bases, the J end lost 0 bases, and 10 bases lay between the germline ends. Germline V lookup: CDR1 SGDLS, CDR2 YYNGEE. The CDR3 covers 15 residues.

V and J are TRBV12-3 or TRBV12-4 and TRBJ2-1; D could derive from TRBD1 or TRBD2 (7 bases each). V dropped 10 bases and J dropped 6 bases, with 13 bases sitting between them. This CDR3 is 12 amino acids long. The CDR3 DNA follows: TGTGCCACAGGGGGGGGGTTCAATGAGCAGTTCTTC. Its translation is CATGGGFNEQFF.

This clonotype was picked up many times. The rearrangement joins TRBV12-3 or TRBV12-4 to TRBJ1-6; 7 bases agree with TRBD1. The V gene end was trimmed by 6 bases and the J gene end by 10 bases; junction bases not matched to a gene: 12. The CDR3 consists of 15 residues. CDR3 DNA: TGTGCCAGCAGCACCCCGGACAGGCCAGGGTCACCCCTCCACTTT. The encoded protein is CASSTPDRPGSPLHF.

This clonotype was counted between two and nine times. The gene calls are TRBV11-1 and TRBJ2-5; tentative D call: TRBD1 (6 bases). Germline CDR1 is SGHAT and CDR2 is FQDESV (reference sequence). The ends were cut back, 2 bases at V and 5 bases at J, with 21 bases in the middle. The CDR3 is 17 amino acids. The CDR3: CASSLRPPRGVGETQYF. CDR3 nucleotide sequence: TGTGCCAGCAGCTTAAGGCCCCCCAGGGGCGTCGGGGAGACCCAGTACTTC.

The sample holds many counts of this clonotype. The chain uses TRBV7-8 and TRBJ2-5, with TRBD2 matching over 9 bases. The CDR3 sequence is 15 residues long. Germline V gene lookup returns CDR1 SGHVS and CDR2 FQNEAQ. Trimming removed 3 bases from V and 5 bases from J; junction bases left unmatched: 7. Here the CDR3 reads CASSLGLAGTETQYF. The DNA of the CDR3 is TGTGCCAGCAGCTTGGGGCTAGCGGGGACGGAGACCCAGTACTTC.

The chain carries TRBV7-9 and TRBJ2-7, with TRBD2 as a possible D gene (5 bases). The V end lost 3 bases, the J end lost 7 bases, and 16 bases lay between the germline ends. The CDR3 totals 14 residues. The V gene's germline CDR1 is SEHNR and CDR2 FQNEAQ (reference sequence). DNA of the CDR3: TGTGCCAGCAGCTTCAACCGGGAAGTGGAAGAGCAGTACTTC. It encodes CASSFNREVEEQYF.

This clonotype has a count of ten or more. The chain couples TRBV6-1 to TRBJ1-2; unclear D gene. V lost 4 bases to trimming and J lost 6 bases, with 3 bases between them. This CDR3 spans 10 amino acids. CDR1 and CDR2 (germline): MNHNS, SASEGT. The CDR3 protein is CASSVDGYTF. CDR3 DNA sequence: TGTGCCAGCAGTGTTGATGGCTACACCTTC.

This clonotype occurred many times. The rearrangement joins TRBV21-1 to TRBJ1-1; no check of the table's D call, TRBD1, against the DNA was made. TRBV21-1 is flagged as a pseudogene. CDR3 length: 12 residues. CDR3 residues: CARPRQLGEAFF. In DNA, the CDR3 is TGTGCCAGACCAAGACAGTTGGGGGAAGCTTTCTTT.

This clonotype occurred many times. The chain combines TRBV29-1 with TRBJ1-2; D gene unclear. Germline V lookup: CDR1 SQVTM, CDR2 ANQGSEA. The length of the CDR3 is 11 residues. V lost 6 bases and J 7 bases, leaving 12 bases between the germline ends. CDR3 nucleotides: TGCAGCGTCGGCGGAGAAACTGGCTACACCTTC. Translated: CSVGGETGYTF.

The chain carries TRBV20-1 and TRBJ1-1; 9 nucleotides align to TRBD1. CDR3 length: 15 amino acids. Per germline, CDR1 DFQATT and CDR2 SNEGSKA (reference sequence). J was trimmed by 0 bases and V by 2 bases; bases with no gene match: 4. Here the CDR3 reads CSARPGQGVNTEAFF. Here the CDR3 DNA reads TGCAGTGCTAGACCGGGACAGGGAGTGAACACTGAAGCTTTCTTT.

This clonotype was detected ten times or more. The chain has TRBV30 and TRBJ1-2; D unclear. Germline V gene lookup returns CDR1 GTSNPN and CDR2 SVGIG (reference sequence). The CDR3 is 11 amino acids. The V end lost 3 bases, the J end lost 1 base, and 3 bases lay between the germline ends. The CDR3 here is CAWRLNYGYTF. In DNA form, the CDR3 reads TGTGCCTGGAGACTTAACTATGGCTACACCTTC.

In its sample, this clonotype was seen many times. V usage is TRBV12-3 or TRBV12-4 and J usage is TRBJ1-1; D may be TRBD1 (6 bases). The ends were cut back, 8 bases at V and 8 bases at J, with 12 bases in the middle. The CDR3 runs to 11 residues. DNA for the CDR3: TGTGCCAGCGACTCCGGGACAGAAGCTTTCTTT. It is translated as CASDSGTEAFF.

This clonotype was counted many times. This chain joins TRBV25-1 and TRBJ2-2, with 9 nucleotides matching TRBD1. Per germline, CDR1 MGHDK and CDR2 SYGVNS. The CDR3 spans 14 residues. V shed 5 bases, J shed 7 bases, and the junction held 5 bases outside the gene matches. CDR3 bases: TGTGCCAGCAGTCCGGGACAGGGAAGCGGGGAGCTGTTTTTT. As protein: CASSPGQGSGELFF.

At least ten counts were recorded for this clonotype. This chain connects TRBV5-1 to TRBJ2-7; D remains ambiguous. The CDR3 runs 15 residues. The V and J ends lost 0 bases and 2 bases respectively, with 12 bases between them. CDR1 is SGHRS and CDR2 is YFSETQ in the germline V gene. The CDR3 loop is CASSLGPTPTYEQYF. Here the CDR3 DNA reads TGCGCCAGCAGCTTGGGGCCAACCCCGACCTACGAGCAGTACTTC.

This clonotype occurred many times. The chain joins TRBV25-1 to TRBJ1-1; D gene uncertain. V was trimmed by 3 bases and J by 1 base, leaving 12 bases between them. Germline CDR1 MGHDK, CDR2 SYGVNS. The CDR3 extends over 15 amino acids. The CDR3 loop reads CASSDRVGENTEAFF. Written as DNA, the CDR3 is TGTGCCAGCAGTGACCGGGTGGGCGAGAACACTGAAGCTTTCTTT.

The sample holds many counts of this clonotype. The V gene is TRBV7-6, the J gene TRBJ2-1; 7 bases line up with TRBD1. Trimming removed 5 bases from V and 13 bases from J; junction bases left unmatched: 5. The V gene's germline CDR1 is SGHVS and CDR2 FNYEAQ. The CDR3 covers 11 residues. CDR3: CASSQGVRQFF. CDR3 bases: TGTGCCAGCAGCCAGGGGGTCCGTCAGTTCTTC.

In this sample, this clonotype turned up many times. V gene TRBV7-8 combines with J gene TRBJ2-7; TRBD2 agrees at 14 bases. This CDR3 has 14 amino acids. Unmatched junction bases numbered 2, after V lost 6 bases and J lost 4 bases. CDR1 and CDR2 from the germline V gene are SGHVS and FQNEAQ. DNA for the CDR3: TGTGCCAGCAGGCGACTAGCGGGAGGGTACGAGCAGTACTTC. Encoded protein: CASRRLAGGYEQYF.

This clonotype was seen more than once but under ten times. This chain connects TRBV7-9 to TRBJ1-6, with TRBD1 matching over 8 bases. The V segment lost 5 bases and the J segment 10 bases; nucleotides outside the gene matches: 10. This CDR3 spans 15 amino acids. Looked up from germline, CDR1 is SEHNR and CDR2 is FQNEAQ (reference sequence). The CDR3 bases are TGTGCCAGCAGCGGGCCAGGACAGGGTCGATCACCCCTCCACTTT. Encoded protein: CASSGPGQGRSPLHF.

With regard to this clonotype: Since a much larger clone is just one base distant, this may be a read error. V gene TRBV5-6 combines with J gene TRBJ2-1; TRBD2 aligns across 9 bases. CDR1 SGHDT and CDR2 YYEEEE come from the germline V gene. CDR3 size: 15 residues. This chain's CDR3 is CASSFLSGSYNVQFF. CDR3 in DNA: TGTGCCAGCAGCTTCCTTAGCGGGAGCTACAATGTGCAGTTCTTC.